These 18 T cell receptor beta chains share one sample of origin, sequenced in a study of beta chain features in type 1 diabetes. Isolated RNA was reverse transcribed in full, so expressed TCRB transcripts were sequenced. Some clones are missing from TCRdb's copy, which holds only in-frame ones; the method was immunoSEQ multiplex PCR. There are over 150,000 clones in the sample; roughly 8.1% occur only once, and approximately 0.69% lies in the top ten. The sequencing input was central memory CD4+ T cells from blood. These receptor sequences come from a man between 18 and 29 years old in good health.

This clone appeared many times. This CDR3 reads CSAQGTEAFF. DNA for the CDR3: TGCAGCGCTCAGGGAACTGAAGCTTTCTTT. This sequence joins TRBV29-1 and TRBJ1-1, with D possibly TRBD1 on 5 matching bases. From germline, CDR1 is SQVTM and CDR2 ANQGSEA. The ends were cut back, 7 bases at V and 5 bases at J, with 8 bases in the middle. This CDR3 comprises 10 residues.

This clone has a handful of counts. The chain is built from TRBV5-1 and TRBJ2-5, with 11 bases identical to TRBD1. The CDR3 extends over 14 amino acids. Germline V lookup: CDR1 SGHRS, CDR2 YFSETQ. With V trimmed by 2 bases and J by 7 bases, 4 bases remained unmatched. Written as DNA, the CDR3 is TGCGCCAGCAGCTTCCCGGGACAGGGGGTGACCCAGTACTTC. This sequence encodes CASSFPGQGVTQYF.

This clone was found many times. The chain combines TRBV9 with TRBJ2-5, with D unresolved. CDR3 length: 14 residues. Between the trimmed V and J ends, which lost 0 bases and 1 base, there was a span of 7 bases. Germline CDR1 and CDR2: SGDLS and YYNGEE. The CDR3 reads CASSVGGTQETQYF. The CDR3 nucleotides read TGTGCCAGCAGCGTAGGAGGCACCCAAGAGACCCAGTACTTC.

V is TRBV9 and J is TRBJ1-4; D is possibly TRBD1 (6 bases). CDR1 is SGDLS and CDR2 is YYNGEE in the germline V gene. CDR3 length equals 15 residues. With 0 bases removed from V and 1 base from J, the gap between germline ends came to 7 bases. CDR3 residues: CASSVAQGTNEKLFF. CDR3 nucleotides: TGTGCCAGCAGCGTAGCACAGGGAACTAATGAAAAACTGTTTTTT.

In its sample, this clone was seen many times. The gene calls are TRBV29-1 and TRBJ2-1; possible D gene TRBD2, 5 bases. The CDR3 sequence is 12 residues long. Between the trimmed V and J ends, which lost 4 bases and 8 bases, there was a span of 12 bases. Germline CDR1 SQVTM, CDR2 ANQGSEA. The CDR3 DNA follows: TGCAGCGTTGGGTCCGGGGTCGATGAGCAGTTCTTC. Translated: CSVGSGVDEQFF.

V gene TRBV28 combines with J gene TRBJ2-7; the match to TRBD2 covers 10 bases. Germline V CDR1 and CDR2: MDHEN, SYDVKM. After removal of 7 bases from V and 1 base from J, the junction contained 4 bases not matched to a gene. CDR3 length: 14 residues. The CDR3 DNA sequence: TGTGCCAGCAAGCTAGCGGGGGATTCCTACGAGCAGTACTTC. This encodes CASKLAGDSYEQYF.

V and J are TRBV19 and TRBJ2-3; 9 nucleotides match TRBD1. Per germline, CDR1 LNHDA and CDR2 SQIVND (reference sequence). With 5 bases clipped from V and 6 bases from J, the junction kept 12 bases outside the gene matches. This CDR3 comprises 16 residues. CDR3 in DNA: TGTGCCAGTAGTTCCCTCGGGACAGGGTCCGCTGATACGCAGTATTTT. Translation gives CASSSLGTGSADTQYF.

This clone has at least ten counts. This CDR3 is CASSYFGQGAGYTF. The CDR3 bases are TGTGCCAGCAGTTATTTCGGACAGGGTGCTGGCTACACCTTC. The chain carries TRBV6-5 and TRBJ1-2; 8 positions match TRBD1. After removal of 3 bases from V and 7 bases from J, the junction contained 7 bases not matched to a gene. This CDR3 region has 14 residues. CDR1 MNHEY and CDR2 SVGAGI come from the germline V gene.

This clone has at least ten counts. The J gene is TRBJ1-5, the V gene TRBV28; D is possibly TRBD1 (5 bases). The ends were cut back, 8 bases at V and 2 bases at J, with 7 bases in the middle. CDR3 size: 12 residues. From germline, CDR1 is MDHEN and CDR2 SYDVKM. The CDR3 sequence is CASSTGNQPQHF. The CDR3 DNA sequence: TGTGCCAGCTCGACAGGCAATCAGCCCCAGCATTTT.

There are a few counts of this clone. This CDR3 reads CASSQGGGNQPQHF. As DNA, the CDR3 is TGTGCCAGCAGCCAAGGAGGAGGCAATCAGCCCCAGCATTTT. The chain employs TRBV7-9 and TRBJ1-5; unclear D gene. V shed 5 bases and J shed 2 bases, with 10 bases lying between them. This CDR3 is built from 14 residues. The germline V gene has CDR1 SEHNR and CDR2 FQNEAQ (reference sequence).

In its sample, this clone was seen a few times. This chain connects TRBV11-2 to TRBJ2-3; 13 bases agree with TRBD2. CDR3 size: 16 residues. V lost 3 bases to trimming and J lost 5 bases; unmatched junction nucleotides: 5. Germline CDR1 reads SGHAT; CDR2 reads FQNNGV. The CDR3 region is CASSFGLAGEGDTQYF. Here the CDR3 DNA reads TGTGCCAGCAGCTTTGGACTAGCGGGAGAGGGAGATACGCAGTATTTT.

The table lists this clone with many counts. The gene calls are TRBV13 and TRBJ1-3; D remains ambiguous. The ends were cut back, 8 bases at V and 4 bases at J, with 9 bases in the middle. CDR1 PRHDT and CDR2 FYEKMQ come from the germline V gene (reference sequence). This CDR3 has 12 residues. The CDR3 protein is CASGLQGNTIYF. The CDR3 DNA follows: TGTGCCAGCGGCCTACAGGGAAACACCATATATTTT.

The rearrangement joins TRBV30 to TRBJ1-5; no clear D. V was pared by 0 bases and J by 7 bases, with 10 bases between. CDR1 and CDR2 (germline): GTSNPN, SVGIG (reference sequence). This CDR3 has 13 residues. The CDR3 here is CAWSVNEGQPQHF. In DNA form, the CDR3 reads TGTGCCTGGAGTGTAAACGAGGGACAGCCCCAGCATTTT. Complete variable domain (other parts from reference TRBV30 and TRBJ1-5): SQTIHQWPATLVQPVGSPLSLECTVEGTSNPNLYWYRQAAGRGLQLLFYSVGIGQISSEVPQNLSASRPQDRQFILSSKKLLLSDSGFYLCAWSVNEGQPQHFGDGTRLSIL.

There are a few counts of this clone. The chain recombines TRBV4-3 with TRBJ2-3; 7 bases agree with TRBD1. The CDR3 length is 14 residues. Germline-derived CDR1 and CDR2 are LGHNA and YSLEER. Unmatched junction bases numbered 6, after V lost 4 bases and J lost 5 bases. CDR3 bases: TGCGCCAGCAGCCCAAGAACAGGGGTAGATACGCAGTATTTT. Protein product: CASSPRTGVDTQYF.

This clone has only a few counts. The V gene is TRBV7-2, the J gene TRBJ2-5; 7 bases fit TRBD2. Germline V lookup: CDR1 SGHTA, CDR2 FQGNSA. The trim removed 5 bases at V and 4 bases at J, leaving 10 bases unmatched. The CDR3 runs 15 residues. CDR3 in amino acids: CASSPTRGGRETQYF. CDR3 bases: TGTGCCAGCAGCCCAACTCGAGGCGGGAGAGAGACCCAGTACTTC. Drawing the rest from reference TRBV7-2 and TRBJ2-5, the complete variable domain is GAGVSQSPSNKVTEKGKDVELRCDPISGHTALYWYRQSLGQGLEFLIYFQGNSAPDKSGLPSDRFSAERTGGSVSTLTIQRTQQEDSAVYLCASSPTRGGRETQYFGPGTRLLVL.

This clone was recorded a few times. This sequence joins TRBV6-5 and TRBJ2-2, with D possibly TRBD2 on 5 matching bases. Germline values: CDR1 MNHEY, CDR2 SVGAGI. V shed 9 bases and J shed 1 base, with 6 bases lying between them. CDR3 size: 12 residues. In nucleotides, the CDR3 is TGTGCCAGTGAGGGGAACACCGGGGAGCTGTTTTTT. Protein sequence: CASEGNTGELFF.

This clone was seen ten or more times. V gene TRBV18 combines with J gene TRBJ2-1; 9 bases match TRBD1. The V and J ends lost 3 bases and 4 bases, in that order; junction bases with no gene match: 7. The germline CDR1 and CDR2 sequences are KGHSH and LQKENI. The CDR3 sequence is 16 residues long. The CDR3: CASSPTRDREYNEQFF. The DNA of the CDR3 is TGTGCCAGCTCACCTACCAGGGACAGGGAATACAATGAGCAGTTCTTC.

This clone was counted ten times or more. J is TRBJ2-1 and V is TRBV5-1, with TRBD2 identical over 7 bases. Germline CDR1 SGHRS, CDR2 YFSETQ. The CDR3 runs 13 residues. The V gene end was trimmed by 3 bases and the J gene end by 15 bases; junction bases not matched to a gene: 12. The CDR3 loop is CASSWEGWQGPFF. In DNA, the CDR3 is TGCGCCAGCAGCTGGGAGGGATGGCAGGGTCCGTTCTTC. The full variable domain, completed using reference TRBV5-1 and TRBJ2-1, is KAGVTQTPRYLIKTRGQQVTLSCSPISGHRSVSWYQQTPGQGLQFLFEYFSETQRNKGNFPGRFSGRQFSNSRSEMNVSTLELGDSALYLCASSWEGWQGPFFGPGTRLTVL.